The clone carrying this T cell receptor (beta chain) was seen a few times. Its cognate antigen is unknown. This specimen comes from a study of a mutant IDH1 vaccine in newly diagnosed glioma. As for the study in general: Earlier care involved radiotherapy, temozolomide, or both, and the majority received both.

Documented time point: week 35, safety follow-up. Doses consisted of 300 ug of mutant IDH1 20-mer peptide each, paired with topical imiquimod. TCRdb's table, derived via immunoSEQ multiplex PCR, lists solely in-frame clones and lacks some. The profile covers approximately 60,000 clones, with roughly 71% appearing a single time and roughly 4.3% taken by the ten largest. Per the germline V gene, CDR1 is MDHEN and CDR2 is SYDVKM. CDR3 length: 16 residues. Trimming left V 1 base short and J 3 bases short, with 13 bases between. The V and J genes are TRBV28 and TRBJ2-4; weak D call: TRBD2 (5 bases). The source is a man in his fifties with glioma. Specimen: PBMCs, collected from a glioma patient whose treatment included an IDH1 peptide vaccine. CDR3 nucleotides: TGTGCCAGCAGTTTATCCGGTTCCCGGGGCAAAAACATTCAGTACTTC. This translates into CASSLSGSRGKNIQYF.